This paragraph covers one TCR beta chain sequence. The CDR3 contains 18 residues. V lost 6 bases to trimming and J lost 0 bases; unmatched junction nucleotides: 8. Germline lookup yields CDR1 KGHSH and CDR2 LQKENI. The source of the sample is a study of blood T cell repertoires in COVID-19. Study-wide context: The United States, Italy and Spain were the sources of the acute and convalescent COVID-19 samples. T cells, B-cell-depleted T cells, or PBMCs provided the cDNA or gDNA that served as material.

In the authors' methods: Amplifying reference gene primers gave estimates of nucleated cell counts. Data came from immunoSEQ multiplex PCR; TCRdb stores just in-frame clones and leaves some out. V and J calls and clone size are copied from that table; D and trimming were computed from the DNA. Of about 88,000 clones in the sample, more than 75% were seen once. Source material: peripheral blood. The receptor was isolated from a human donor in a cohort sampled during active COVID-19. This chain uses TRBV18 with TRBJ2-1, with 13 nucleotides matching TRBD2. The CDR3: CASSSTSGRPSSYNEQFF. CDR3 DNA sequence: TGTGCCAGCTCCTCGACTAGCGGGAGGCCGAGCTCCTACAATGAGCAGTTCTTC.